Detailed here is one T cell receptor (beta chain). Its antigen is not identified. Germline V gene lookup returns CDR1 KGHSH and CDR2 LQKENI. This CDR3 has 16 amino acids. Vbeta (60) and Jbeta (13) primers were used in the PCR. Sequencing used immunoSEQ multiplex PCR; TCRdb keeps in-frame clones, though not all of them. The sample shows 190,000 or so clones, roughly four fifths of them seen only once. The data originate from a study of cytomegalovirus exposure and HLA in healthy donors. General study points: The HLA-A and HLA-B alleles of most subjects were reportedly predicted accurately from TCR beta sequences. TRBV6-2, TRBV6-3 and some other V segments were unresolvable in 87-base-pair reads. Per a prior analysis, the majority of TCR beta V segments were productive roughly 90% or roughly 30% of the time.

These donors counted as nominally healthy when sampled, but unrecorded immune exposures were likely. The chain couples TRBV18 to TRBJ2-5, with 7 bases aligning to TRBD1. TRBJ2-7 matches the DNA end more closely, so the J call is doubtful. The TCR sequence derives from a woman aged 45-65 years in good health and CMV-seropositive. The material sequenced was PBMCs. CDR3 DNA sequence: TGTGCCAGCTCACCCGGGACGGTGGCAGGGGGCTACGAGCAGTACTTC. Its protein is CASSPGTVAGGYEQYF.